A selection of T cell receptor beta chains follows, all from one sample in a study of control samples from healthy donors and cancer patients. Here immunoSEQ multiplex PCR was the method, and the copy in TCRdb shows in-frame clones only, minus some. This sample has 130,000 or so clones, with 70% to 90% found just once. Sequencing was performed on blood. These receptors all stem from a man aged 50-59 years in good health. Both conserved end residues are part of each CDR3. Each record gives: D gene, CDR3 length, clone size, J gene, V gene, CDR3 DNA, CDR3 protein. D genes are given only for firm matches. The size of a clone is reported for some rows only, either as once, few or many, or as a class for expanded clones.

. 15 . TRBJ2-2 TRBV25-1 TGTGCCAGCAGTGATATTGGGGTTAAGACCGGGGAGCTGTTTTTT CASSDIGVKTGELFF
TRBD1 17 . TRBJ2-7 TRBV28 TGTGCCAGCAGTCCTCCCTCGGGACAGGGGTTTACCTACGAGCAGTACTTC CASSPPSGQGFTYEQYF
. 15 few TRBJ1-5 TRBV5-5 TGTGCCAGCAGCCCGAGGGAGATAGGGTTTCAGCCCCAGCATTTT CASSPREIGFQPQHF
TRBD1 15 once TRBJ2-7 TRBV7-2 TGTGCCAGCAGCGCTGACAGGGGGACCACTTACGAGCAGTACTTC CASSADRGTTYEQYF
. 14 . TRBJ2-1 TRBV7-2 TGTGCCAGCTCCCCTAGGGGATCCTACAATGAGCAGTTCTTC CASSPRGSYNEQFF
. 11 . TRBJ1-2 TRBV12-5 TGTGCTAGTGGGCAGGGTGGCGGCTACACCTTC CASGQGGGYTF
. 13 few TRBJ1-4 TRBV28 TGTGCCAGCAGACCCGGGGGCACCGAAAAACTGTTTTTT CASRPGGTEKLFF
. 13 . TRBJ2-2 TRBV5-5 TGTGCCAGCAGCTTGGGATCCACCGGGGAGCTGTTTTTT CASSLGSTGELFF
. 12 . TRBJ2-2 TRBV27 TGTGCCAGCAGTTCAAACACCGGGGAGCTGTTTTTT CASSSNTGELFF
. 12 . TRBJ2-7 TRBV6-6 TGTGCCAGCAGTACAAGCCCCTACGAGCAGTACTTC CASSTSPYEQYF
. 16 . TRBJ1-5 TRBV28 TGTGCCAGCAGTTTAACGGACGGCTATAGCAATCAGCCCCAGCATTTT CASSLTDGYSNQPQHF
. 14 . TRBJ1-1 TRBV25-1 TGTGCCAGCAGTTTGACAAGAATGAACACTGAAGCTTTCTTT CASSLTRMNTEAFF
. 13 . TRBJ2-2 TRBV11-1 TGTGCCAGCAGCCAGATGTATTCCGGGGAGCTGTTTTTT CASSQMYSGELFF
TRBD1 16 . TRBJ1-3 TRBV30 TGTGCCTGGAGTGACCACAGGGGGCCCTCTGGAAACACCATATATTTT CAWSDHRGPSGNTIYF
. 15 . TRBJ1-4 TRBV6-2/TRBV6-3 TGTGCCAGCAGTTCCGAGGGAGGGGAGAGAGAAAAACTGTTTTTT CASSSEGGEREKLFF
. 12 . TRBJ2-7 TRBV5-4 TGTGCCAGCAGCCTGATTGGGTACGAGCAGTACTTC CASSLIGYEQYF
. 16 . TRBJ1-2 TRBV30 TGTGCCTGGAGGGACAAAGGGTTCGCCTTTAACTATGGCTACACCTTC CAWRDKGFAFNYGYTF
. 13 few TRBJ1-6 TRBV11-2 TGTGCCAGCAGCTTAGCGGCGAATTCACCCCTCCACTTT CASSLAANSPLHF
TRBD1 16 . TRBJ1-1 TRBV6-5 TGTGCCAGCAGTTACTTTACAGGGGGCGTTGGACATGAAGCTTTCTTT CASSYFTGGVGHEAFF
. 15 . TRBJ2-2 TRBV14 TGTGCCAGCAGCCAATTTAACCTGAACACCGGGGAGCTGTTTTTT CASSQFNLNTGELFF
. 13 . TRBJ2-1 TRBV6-5 TGTGCCAGCAGTCGACCCCCCGGTCCTGAGCAGTTCTTC CASSRPPGPEQFF
TRBD1 17 . TRBJ1-6 TRBV5-6 TGTGCCAGCAGCTTGGCCGAGGACAGGTCTTATAATTCACCCCTCCACTTT CASSLAEDRSYNSPLHF
TRBD1 17 . TRBJ2-6 TRBV5-1 TGCGCCAGCATCGGGGGGACAGGGAGGTCTGGGGCCAACGTCCTGACTTTC CASIGGTGRSGANVLTF
. 16 . TRBJ2-7 TRBV5-1 TGCGCCAGCAGCTTGGTATCGGGGACCCCCATCGACGAGCAGTACTTC CASSLVSGTPIDEQYF
TRBD2 15 . TRBJ2-1 TRBV10-2 TGCGCCAGCAGGGCTACTAGCGGGGTTCACAATGAGCAGTTCTTC CASRATSGVHNEQFF
TRBD2 15 . TRBJ2-1 TRBV2 TGTGCCAGCAGTGGGGGGCGGGAGGCCTACAATGAGCAGTTCTTC CASSGGREAYNEQFF
. 14 . TRBJ1-2 TRBV10-3 TGTGCCATCAAAGGACAAATAGCTAACTATGGCTACACCTTC CAIKGQIANYGYTF
. 14 . TRBJ2-5 TRBV11-3 TGTGCCAGCAGCTCGAGGGGGGGTCAAGAGACCCAGTACTTC CASSSRGGQETQYF
. 13 . TRBJ2-7 TRBV3-1/TRBV3-2 TGTGCCAGCAGCCAAGAGGGTGCCTACGAGCAGTACTTC CASSQEGAYEQYF
. 15 . TRBJ2-1 TRBV6-1 TGTGCCAGCAGTGAATATTTAGTCGGGGCACGCGAGCAGTTCTTC CASSEYLVGAREQFF
. 15 . TRBJ1-1 TRBV7-9 TGTGCCAGCAGCTCGGACCCTTTCATGAACACTGAAGCTTTCTTT CASSSDPFMNTEAFF
TRBD1 18 . TRBJ2-6 TRBV18 TGTGCCAGCAACCCGGGACAGGGTTCTATATCTGGGGCCAACGTCCTGACTTTC CASNPGQGSISGANVLTF
. 14 few TRBJ2-7 TRBV11-2 TGTGCCAGCAGCTTTAGTACGGGGGCCTACGAGCAGTACTTC CASSFSTGAYEQYF
. 13 . TRBJ2-1 TRBV28 TGTGCCAGCAGTCGACAGGAAAACAATGAGCAGTTCTTC CASSRQENNEQFF
. 14 . TRBJ2-5 TRBV7-9 TGTGCCAGCAGACGGCGGGGGCCCAAAGAGACCCAGTACTTC CASRRRGPKETQYF
TRBD2 16 once TRBJ2-5 TRBV5-4 TGTGCCAGCAGCTGGGGGAGCGGGGGGGCCCATGAGACCCAGTACTTC CASSWGSGGAHETQYF
. 12 . TRBJ2-1 TRBV19 TGTGCCAGTAGAGGGGTGGTCAATGAGCAGTTCTTC CASRGVVNEQFF
. 15 . TRBJ1-1 TRBV28 TGTGCCAGCAGTTTATTTGGGAACCTGAACACTGAAGCTTTCTTT CASSLFGNLNTEAFF
. 22 once TRBJ2-7 TRBV19 TGTGCCAGTAGTATAGGACGGGAACGAGCGGAACTCGCGTGGCCTCCCTCCTACGAGCAGTACTTC CASSIGRERAELAWPPSYEQYF
. 16 once TRBJ1-5 TRBV19 TGTGCCAGTAGTATACCCCTGGGGTATGGCAATCAGCCCCAGCATTTT CASSIPLGYGNQPQHF
TRBD2 15 . TRBJ2-7 TRBV28 TGTGCCAGCAGCCAAACTAGCGGGGGGCCCTACGAGCAGTACTTC CASSQTSGGPYEQYF
. 13 . TRBJ1-5 TRBV5-1 TGCGCCAGCAGCTTGTCAGGGTCCGAAGCCCAGCATTTT CASSLSGSEAQHF
. 17 . TRBJ1-4 TRBV28 TGTGCCAGCAGTCCCCATCAGGGGATTGGACCCTATGAAAAACTGTTTTTT CASSPHQGIGPYEKLFF
TRBD1 15 . TRBJ1-5 TRBV4-1 TGCGCCAGCAGCCAAGATCACAGGGGGAATCAGCCCCAGCATTTT CASSQDHRGNQPQHF
TRBD1 18 . TRBJ1-2 TRBV7-9 TGTGCCAGCAGCCCCCAAACGGGACAGCGGATTTCTAACTATGGCTACACCTTC CASSPQTGQRISNYGYTF
. 15 once TRBJ1-3 TRBV2 TGTGCCAGCAGTGATTACGCGGACTCTGGAAACACCATATATTTT CASSDYADSGNTIYF
. 16 . TRBJ2-1 TRBV19 TGTGCCAGCTGTTCTGCCCCGACGACCCAGTACAATGAGCAGTTCTTC CASCSAPTTQYNEQFF
. 18 . TRBJ1-2 TRBV5-1 TGCGCCAGCAGCCCAGACTTCGGGGGAGGGGCCCAGGCCTATGGCTACACCTTC CASSPDFGGGAQAYGYTF